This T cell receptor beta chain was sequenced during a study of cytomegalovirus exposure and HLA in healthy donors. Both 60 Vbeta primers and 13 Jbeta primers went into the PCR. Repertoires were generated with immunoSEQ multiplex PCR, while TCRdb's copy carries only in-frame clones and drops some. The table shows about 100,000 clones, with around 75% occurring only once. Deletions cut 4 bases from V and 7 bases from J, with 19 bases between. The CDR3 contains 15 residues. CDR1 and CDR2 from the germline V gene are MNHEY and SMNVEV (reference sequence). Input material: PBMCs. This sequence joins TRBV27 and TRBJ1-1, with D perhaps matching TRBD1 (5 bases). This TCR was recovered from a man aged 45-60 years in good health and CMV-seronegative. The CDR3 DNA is TGTGCCAGCAGTTCCCCCACGGCGGGGGGTAATGAAGCTTTCTTT. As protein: CASSSPTAGGNEAFF.